This TCR beta chain comes out of a study of cytomegalovirus exposure and HLA in healthy donors. Overall study results and limits: Cytomegalovirus association was listed for 164 TCR beta chains. Presence/absence results assume similar sequencing depth per donor, which may not hold. A missense DCLRE1C variant was associated with V- and J-gene trimming of TCR beta chains in a later analysis, and an independent cohort replicated the association. The classifier reportedly diagnosed cytomegalovirus status with high specificity and sensitivity.

As concerns this clone: What it binds is not known.

V gave up 3 bases and J gave up 2 bases; unmatched junction bases: 3. Germline V gene data show CDR1 as KGHSH and CDR2 as LQKENI. This CDR3 has 16 amino acids. Both 60 Vbeta primers and 13 Jbeta primers went into the PCR. This table comes from immunoSEQ multiplex PCR, and its TCRdb copy is limited to in-frame clones, with some not included. The data hold about 180,000 clones, with approximately 84% observed a single time. The receptor comes from a girl aged 5-17 years in good health and CMV-seropositive. What was sequenced was PBMCs. The chain has TRBV18 and TRBJ2-2, with 10 bases lining up with TRBD1. This CDR3 reads CASSPPTGGNTGELFF. The CDR3, as DNA: TGTGCCAGCTCACCCCCGACAGGGGGCAACACCGGGGAGCTGTTTTTT.